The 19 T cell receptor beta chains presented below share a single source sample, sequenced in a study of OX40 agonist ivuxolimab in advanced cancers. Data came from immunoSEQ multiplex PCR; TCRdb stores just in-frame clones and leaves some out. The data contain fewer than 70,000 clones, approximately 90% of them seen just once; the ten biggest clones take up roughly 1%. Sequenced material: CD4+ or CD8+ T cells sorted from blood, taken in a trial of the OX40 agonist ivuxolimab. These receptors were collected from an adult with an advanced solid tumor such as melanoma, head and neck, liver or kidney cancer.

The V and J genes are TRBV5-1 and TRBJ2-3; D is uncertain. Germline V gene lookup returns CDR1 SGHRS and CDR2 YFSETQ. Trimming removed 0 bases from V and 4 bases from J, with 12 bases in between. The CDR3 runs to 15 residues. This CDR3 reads CASSLASRVSDTQYF. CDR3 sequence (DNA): TGCGCCAGCAGCTTGGCCAGTCGGGTGTCAGATACGCAGTATTTT.

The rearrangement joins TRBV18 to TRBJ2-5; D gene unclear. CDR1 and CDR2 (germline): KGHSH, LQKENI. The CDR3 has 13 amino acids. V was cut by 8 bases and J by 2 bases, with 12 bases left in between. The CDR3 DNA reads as TGTGCCAGCGCAGGACGAAAACAAGAGACCCAGTACTTC. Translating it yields CASAGRKQETQYF.

The CDR3 loop reads CASSLDRGRVFGELFF. The CDR3, as DNA: TGTGCCAGCAGCCTCGACAGGGGGCGGGTGTTCGGGGAGCTGTTTTTT. The chain recombines TRBV5-5 with TRBJ2-2; 10 nucleotides align to TRBD1. This CDR3 is built from 16 residues. Looked up from germline, CDR1 is SGHKS and CDR2 is YYEKEE (reference sequence). Trimming at V came to 4 bases and at J to 7 bases, leaving 10 bases not matched to a gene.

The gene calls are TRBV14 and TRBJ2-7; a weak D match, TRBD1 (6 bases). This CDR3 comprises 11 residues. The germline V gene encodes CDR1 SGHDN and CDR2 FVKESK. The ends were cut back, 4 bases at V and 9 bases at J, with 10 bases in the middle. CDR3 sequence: CASSLGGWQYF. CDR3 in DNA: TGTGCCAGCAGCCTTGGGGGCTGGCAGTACTTC.

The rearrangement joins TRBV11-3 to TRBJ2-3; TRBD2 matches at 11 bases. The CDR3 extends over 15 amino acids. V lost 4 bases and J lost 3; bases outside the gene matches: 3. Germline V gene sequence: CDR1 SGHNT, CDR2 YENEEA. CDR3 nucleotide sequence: TGTGCCAGCAGCTCGGGACTAGCGGATACAGATACGCAGTATTTT. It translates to CASSSGLADTDTQYF.

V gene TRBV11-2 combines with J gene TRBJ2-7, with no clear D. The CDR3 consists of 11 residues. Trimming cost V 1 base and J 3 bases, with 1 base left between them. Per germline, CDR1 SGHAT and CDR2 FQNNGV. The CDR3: CASSLVYEQYF. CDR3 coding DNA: TGTGCCAGCAGCTTAGTCTACGAGCAGTACTTC.

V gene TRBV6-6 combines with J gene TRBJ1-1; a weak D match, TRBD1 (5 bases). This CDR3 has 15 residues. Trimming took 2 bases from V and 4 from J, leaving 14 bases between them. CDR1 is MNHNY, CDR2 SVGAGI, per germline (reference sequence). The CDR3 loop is CASSYRGERRTEAFF. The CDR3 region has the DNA TGTGCCAGCAGTTACCGGGGGGAACGCCGCACTGAAGCTTTCTTT.

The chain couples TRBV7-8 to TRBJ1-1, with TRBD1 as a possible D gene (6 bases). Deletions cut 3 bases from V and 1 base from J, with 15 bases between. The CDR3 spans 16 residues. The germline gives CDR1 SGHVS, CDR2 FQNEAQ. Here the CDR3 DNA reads TGTGCCAGCAGCTTTTACAGGGCTTTGGCGAACACTGAAGCTTTCTTT. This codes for CASSFYRALANTEAFF.

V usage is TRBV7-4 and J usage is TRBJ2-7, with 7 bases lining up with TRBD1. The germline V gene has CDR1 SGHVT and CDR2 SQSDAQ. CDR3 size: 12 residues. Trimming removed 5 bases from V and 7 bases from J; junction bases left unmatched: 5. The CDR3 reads CASSHRGGEQYF. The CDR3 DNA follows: TGTGCCAGCAGCCACAGGGGTGGAGAGCAGTACTTC. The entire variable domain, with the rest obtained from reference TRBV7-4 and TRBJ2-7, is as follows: GAGVSQSPRYKVAKRGRDVALRCDSISGHVTLYWYRQTLGQGSEVLTYSQSDAQRDKSGRPSGRFSAERPERSVSTLKIQRTEQGDSAVYLCASSHRGGEQYFGPGTRLTVT.

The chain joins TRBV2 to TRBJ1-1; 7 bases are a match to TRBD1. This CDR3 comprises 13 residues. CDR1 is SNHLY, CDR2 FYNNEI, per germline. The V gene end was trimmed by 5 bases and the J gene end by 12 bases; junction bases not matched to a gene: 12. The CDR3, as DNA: TGTGCCAGCAGTCTCGATCCGACAGGGTTGACTTTCTTT. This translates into CASSLDPTGLTFF.

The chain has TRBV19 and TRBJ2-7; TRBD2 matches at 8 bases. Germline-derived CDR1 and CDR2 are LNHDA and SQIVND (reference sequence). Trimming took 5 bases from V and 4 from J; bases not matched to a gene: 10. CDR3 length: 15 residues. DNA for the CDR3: TGTGCCAGTAGTCCAGTAAGCGGGGGCAATTACGAGCAGTACTTC. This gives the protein CASSPVSGGNYEQYF.

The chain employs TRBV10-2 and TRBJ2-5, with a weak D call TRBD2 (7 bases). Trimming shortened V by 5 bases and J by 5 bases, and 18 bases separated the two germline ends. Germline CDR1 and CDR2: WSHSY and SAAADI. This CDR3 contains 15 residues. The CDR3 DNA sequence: TGCGCCAGCAGTAAATCAAGGCGGGGGCAGGAGACCCAGTACTTC. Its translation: CASSKSRRGQETQYF.

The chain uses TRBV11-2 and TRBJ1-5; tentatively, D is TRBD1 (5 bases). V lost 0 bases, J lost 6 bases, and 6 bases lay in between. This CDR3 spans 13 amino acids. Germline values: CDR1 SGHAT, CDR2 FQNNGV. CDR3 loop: CASSLERGQPQHF. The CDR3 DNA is TGTGCCAGCAGCTTAGAGAGGGGTCAGCCCCAGCATTTT.

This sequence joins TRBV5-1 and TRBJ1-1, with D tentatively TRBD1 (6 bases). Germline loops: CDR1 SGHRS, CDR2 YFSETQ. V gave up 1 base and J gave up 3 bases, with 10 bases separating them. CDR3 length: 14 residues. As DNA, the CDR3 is TGCGCCAGCAGCTTGACAGGGTTGGACACTGAAGCTTTCTTT. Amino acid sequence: CASSLTGLDTEAFF.

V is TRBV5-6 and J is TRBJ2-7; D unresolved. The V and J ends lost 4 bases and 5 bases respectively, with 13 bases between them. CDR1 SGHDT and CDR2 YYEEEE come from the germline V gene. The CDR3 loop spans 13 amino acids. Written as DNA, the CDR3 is TGTGCCAGCAGCACCCCTCCCTTGCACGAGCAGTACTTC. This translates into CASSTPPLHEQYF.

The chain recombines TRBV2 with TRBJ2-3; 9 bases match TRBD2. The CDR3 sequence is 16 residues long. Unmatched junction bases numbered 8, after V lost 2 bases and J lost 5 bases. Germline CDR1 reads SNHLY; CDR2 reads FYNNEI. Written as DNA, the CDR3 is TGTGCCAGCAGTGAATTTCTAGCGGGGTCCGGAGATACGCAGTATTTT. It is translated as CASSEFLAGSGDTQYF.

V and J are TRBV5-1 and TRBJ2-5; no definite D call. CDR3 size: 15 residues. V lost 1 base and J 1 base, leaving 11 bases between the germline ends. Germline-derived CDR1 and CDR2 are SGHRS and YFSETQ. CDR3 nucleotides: TGCGCCAGCAGCTTGAACGGGCGCGTCCAAGAGACCCAGTACTTC. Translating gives CASSLNGRVQETQYF.

This CDR3 reads CASSSQGSPYNEQFF. CDR3 DNA: TGTGCCAGCAGCTCACAGGGAAGCCCCTACAATGAGCAGTTCTTC. The V gene is TRBV7-8, the J gene TRBJ2-1; D is possibly TRBD1 (6 bases). This CDR3 has 15 amino acids. The germline gives CDR1 SGHVS, CDR2 FQNEAQ. Trimming left V 4 bases short and J 2 bases short, with 12 bases between. The entire variable domain, with the rest obtained from reference TRBV7-8 and TRBJ2-1, is as follows: GAGVSQSPRYKVAKRGQDVALRCDPISGHVSLFWYQQALGQGPEFLTYFQNEAQLDKSGLPSDRFFAERPEGSVSTLKIQRTQQEDSAVYLCASSSQGSPYNEQFFGPGTRLTVL.

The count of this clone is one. This chain's CDR3 is CASSSRGSSYEQYF. As DNA, the CDR3 is TGTGCCAGCAGTTCCCGCGGTTCCTCCTACGAGCAGTACTTC. This chain connects TRBV5-6 to TRBJ2-7, with D hard to call. CDR3 length: 14 amino acids. Between the trimmed V and J ends, which lost 5 bases and 0 bases, there was a span of 12 bases. The germline V gene has CDR1 SGHDT and CDR2 YYEEEE.